The present TCR beta chain was sequenced within a study of cytomegalovirus exposure and HLA in healthy donors. CDR3 length: 13 amino acids. Germline loops: CDR1 SGHTS, CDR2 YDEGEE. V shed 5 bases, J shed 3 bases, and the junction held 5 bases outside the gene matches. Primers: 60 Vbeta forward and 13 Jbeta reverse. TCRdb keeps only in-frame clones here, not all; method: immunoSEQ multiplex PCR. The table has under 150,000 clones, roughly 70% seen once; the top ten hold 4% to 5.5%. The chain uses TRBV5-8 and TRBJ2-7; the match to TRBD1 covers 7 bases. This receptor was identified in a man in his 60s in good health and CMV-seronegative. The specimen sequenced was PBMCs. In DNA form, the CDR3 reads TGTGCCAGCAGTACTCGACAGGGCTACGAGCAGTACTTC. Translated: CASSTRQGYEQYF.